The 8 T cell receptor beta chains reported below all come from one sample, sequenced in a study of response to subunit inactivated influenza vaccine (dated by TCRdb to 2016 to 2019). Receptor libraries were prepared by RT-PCR. TCRdb names Illumina HiSeq 2500 as the instrument used. TCRdb applied fastp at Q25 and MiXCR to the public reads, then kept only in-frame beta chains. Duplicate CDR3 protein sequences are folded into a single record with the most common DNA and genes. This sample holds roughly 790,000 distinct CDR3 sequences; over 20% were observed only once. The top ten constitute roughly 10% of the sample. The specimen was PBMCs from blood, collected roughly 5 days after vaccination. These receptors were taken from a man aged 45-65 years who received an inactivated influenza vaccine. Donor details come from another sample of the same person, matched by shared clones.

This clonotype was detected a few times. The V gene is TRBV12-3 or TRBV12-4, the J gene TRBJ1-5; 7 positions agree with TRBD1. This CDR3 spans 16 amino acids. V lost 6 bases to trimming and J lost 0 bases; unmatched junction nucleotides: 8. The CDR3 reads CASRPGTADSNQPQHF. Written as DNA, the CDR3 is TGTGCCAGCAGACCAGGGACAGCAGATAGCAATCAGCCCCAGCATTTT.

This clonotype has more than one count but fewer than ten. The rearrangement joins TRBV6-1 to TRBJ2-7, with TRBD1 matching over 9 bases. The length of the CDR3 is 16 residues. The germline gives CDR1 MNHNS, CDR2 SASEGT. Trimming took 3 bases from V and 7 from J; bases not matched to a gene: 13. This CDR3 reads CASSDLIGTGPGEQYF. The DNA for the CDR3 is TGTGCCAGCAGTGACCTTATTGGGACAGGGCCTGGAGAGCAGTACTTC.

The V call is TRBV4-3, the J call TRBJ2-2, with no clear D. Germline V CDR1 and CDR2: LGHNA, YSLEER. The CDR3 totals 18 residues. V was shortened by 1 base and J by 1 base, with 16 bases between the two germline ends. The CDR3 bases are TGCGCCAGCAGCCAAGCGAGTTCATCTACGGGGAACACCGGGGAGCTGTTTTTT. It specifies CASSQASSSTGNTGELFF.

A few counts support this clonotype. The gene calls are TRBV7-2 and TRBJ1-6, with 8 bases aligning to TRBD1. Trimming at V came to 5 bases and at J to 13 bases, leaving 10 bases not matched to a gene. CDR3 length: 14 residues. Looked up from germline, CDR1 is SGHTA and CDR2 is FQGNSA. The DNA of the CDR3 is TGTGCCAGCAGCCAAGGACAGGGAGGACTGCCCCTCCACTTT. Translating gives CASSQGQGGLPLHF.

The chain recombines TRBV5-5 with TRBJ2-2; 9 bases match TRBD1. This CDR3 has 16 amino acids. V lost 5 bases and J lost 7; bases outside the gene matches: 12. Germline V gene lookup returns CDR1 SGHKS and CDR2 YYEKEE (reference sequence). The CDR3 sequence: CASRSGTGKLGGELFF. As DNA, the CDR3 is TGTGCCAGCAGATCCGGGACAGGGAAACTGGGCGGGGAGCTGTTTTTT.

In its sample, this clonotype was seen once. The chain recombines TRBV28 with TRBJ2-1; 9 positions agree with TRBD2. Germline trimming cut 2 bases from V and 8 bases from J; bases unmatched to any gene: 4. The length of the CDR3 is 14 residues. Germline values: CDR1 MDHEN, CDR2 SYDVKM. CDR3 sequence (DNA): TGTGCCAGCAGTTTAGGGCGGGGGGGCCATGAGCAGTTCTTC. This codes for CASSLGRGGHEQFF.

This clonotype turned up a few times. The rearrangement uses TRBV4-3 and TRBJ2-1; 7 positions agree with TRBD2. Germline V gene sequence: CDR1 LGHNA, CDR2 YSLEER. Germline trimming cut 0 bases from V and 2 bases from J; bases unmatched to any gene: 4. The CDR3 totals 16 residues. The CDR3, as DNA: TGCGCCAGCAGCCAAGATCTCAGCGGGGCCTACAATGAGCAGTTCTTC. Translated: CASSQDLSGAYNEQFF.

The chain combines TRBV2 with TRBJ2-7, with D maybe TRBD1 (6 bases). V lost 3 bases, J lost 2 bases, and 11 bases lay in between. The CDR3 extends over 14 amino acids. CDR1 is SNHLY and CDR2 is FYNNEI in the germline V gene. The CDR3 here is CASSDVRGTYEQYF. CDR3 sequence (DNA): TGTGCCAGCAGTGACGTCAGGGGCACCTACGAGCAGTACTTC.